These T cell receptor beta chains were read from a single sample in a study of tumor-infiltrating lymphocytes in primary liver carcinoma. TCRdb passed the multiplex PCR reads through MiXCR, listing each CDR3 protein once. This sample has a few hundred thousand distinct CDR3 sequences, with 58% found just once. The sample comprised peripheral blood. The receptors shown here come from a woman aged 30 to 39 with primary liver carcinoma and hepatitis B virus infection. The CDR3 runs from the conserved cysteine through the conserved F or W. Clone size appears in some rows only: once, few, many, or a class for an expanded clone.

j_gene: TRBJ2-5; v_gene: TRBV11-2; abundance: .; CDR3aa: CASSLQETQCF
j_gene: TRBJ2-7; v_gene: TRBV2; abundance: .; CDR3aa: CASRGQGAGEQYF
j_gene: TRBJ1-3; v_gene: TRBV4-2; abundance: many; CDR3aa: CASSQGPGNSGNTIYF
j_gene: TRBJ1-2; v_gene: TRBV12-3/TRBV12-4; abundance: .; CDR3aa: CASSFGTCERYTF
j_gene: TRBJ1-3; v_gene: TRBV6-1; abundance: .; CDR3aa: CASSENPGSGNAIYF
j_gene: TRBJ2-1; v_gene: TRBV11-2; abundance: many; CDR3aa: CASSFKYHGGNEQFF
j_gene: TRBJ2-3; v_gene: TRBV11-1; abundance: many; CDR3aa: CASSLGRTDTQYF
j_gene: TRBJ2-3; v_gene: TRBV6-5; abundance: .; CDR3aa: CASSYSGGRATDTQYF
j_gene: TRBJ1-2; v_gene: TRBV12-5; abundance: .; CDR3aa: CASGLGRTGNSYGYTF
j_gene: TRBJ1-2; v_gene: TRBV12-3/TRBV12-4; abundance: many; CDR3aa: CASSAPGQGRGGYTF